This T cell receptor beta chain was recovered during a study of spatial heterogeneity in lung cancer. General study results and limits: Resection saw ubiquitous expanded tumor TCRs appear in blood more than follow-up did.

TCRdb itself ran the 5' RACE reads through MiXCR, one entry per CDR3 protein. The table includes under 25,000 distinct CDR3 sequences, just under 7% detected once. Time point meaning: sample taken at primary tumor resection. Whole RNA came from tumor, nontumor lung or frozen PBMC and was sequenced without being sorted. Samples were donated by 72 untreated early-stage non-small cell lung cancer patients. A word on this clonotype: Its antigen is not known.

The germline V gene has CDR1 GTSNPN and CDR2 SVGIG (reference sequence). The CDR3 is made up of 18 amino acids. V was clipped by 3 bases and J by 6 bases; unmatched bases: 15. The receptor's source is a male donor with early-stage non-small cell lung cancer. The source was PBMCs, collected at surgery. The chain links TRBV30 to TRBJ1-4, with 11 nucleotides matching TRBD1. The CDR3 sequence is CAWSATTGTGGRYEKLFF. The CDR3 DNA sequence: TGTGCCTGGAGCGCAACTACCGGGACAGGGGGACGGTATGAAAAACTGTTTTTT.